These 28 T cell receptor beta chains were sequenced from one sample in a study of siplizumab effects on memory and regulatory T cells. TCRdb keeps only in-frame clones here, not all; method: immunoSEQ multiplex PCR. Of approximately 97,000 clones listed, roughly nine tenths are singletons. The sample consisted of CD4+ T cells sorted from blood. The receptors shown here come from a human donor in good health.

This chain connects TRBV9 to TRBJ1-3; 8 nucleotides line up with TRBD1. This CDR3 is 13 amino acids long. With 0 bases clipped from V and 15 bases from J, the junction kept 8 bases outside the gene matches. Germline V lookup: CDR1 SGDLS, CDR2 YYNGEE. CDR3 sequence: CASSVAGETGAYF. The CDR3 coding sequence is TGTGCCAGCAGCGTAGCGGGAGAGACAGGGGCATATTTT.

This chain connects TRBV28 to TRBJ2-7; 9 bases are shared with TRBD2. The V gene's germline CDR1 is MDHEN and CDR2 SYDVKM. Trimming at V came to 2 bases and at J to 2 bases, leaving 4 bases not matched to a gene. This CDR3 is 15 amino acids long. DNA for the CDR3: TGTGCCAGCAGTTTACCTAGCGGGGTAACCTACGAGCAGTACTTC. This translates into CASSLPSGVTYEQYF.

The chain joins TRBV6-6 to TRBJ2-2, with D perhaps TRBD2 (6 bases). Looked up from germline, CDR1 is MNHNY and CDR2 is SVGAGI (reference sequence). This CDR3 has 13 residues. With 7 bases removed from V and 4 bases from J, the gap between germline ends came to 10 bases. The CDR3 sequence is CASKRGGTGELFF. CDR3 nucleotide sequence: TGTGCCAGCAAAAGGGGAGGCACCGGGGAGCTGTTTTTT.

This sequence joins TRBV27 and TRBJ2-7; unclear D gene. CDR1 is MNHEY and CDR2 is SMNVEV in the germline V gene (reference sequence). CDR3 length: 15 residues. V gave up 5 bases and J gave up 3 bases, with 17 bases separating them. CDR3 region: CASSRLTQLNYEQYF. The CDR3 bases are TGTGCCAGCAGTAGGTTAACCCAACTTAACTACGAGCAGTACTTC.

This sequence joins TRBV11-3 and TRBJ2-1; TRBD2 aligns across 10 bases. V gave up 3 bases and J gave up 8 bases; unmatched junction bases: 4. The CDR3 consists of 14 residues. Germline CDR1 is SGHNT and CDR2 is YENEEA. The chain's CDR3 is CASSFSSGRYEQFF. The CDR3, as DNA: TGTGCCAGCAGCTTTTCTAGCGGGAGATATGAGCAGTTCTTC.

V and J are TRBV20-1 and TRBJ2-1; D unresolved. The CDR3 runs to 9 residues. Germline V lookup: CDR1 DFQATT, CDR2 SNEGSKA (reference sequence). The V and J ends lost 6 bases and 7 bases respectively, with 4 bases between them. The CDR3 here is CSAQNEQFF. The CDR3 DNA reads as TGCAGTGCCCAAAATGAGCAGTTCTTC.

The rearrangement joins TRBV28 to TRBJ2-7; 8 nucleotides line up with TRBD1. Losses at the gene ends were 6 bases for V and 4 bases for J; bases not matched to a gene: 11. CDR1 is MDHEN, CDR2 SYDVKM, per germline. There are 15 residues in the CDR3. Written as DNA, the CDR3 is TGTGCCAGCAGAGGACCCGGGACAGGATCATACGAGCAGTACTTC. Translated: CASRGPGTGSYEQYF.

This chain links TRBV11-1 with TRBJ2-1; D is ambiguous. Trimming took off 3 bases at V and 4 bases at J, with 7 bases between the two ends. The V gene's germline CDR1 is SGHAT and CDR2 FQDESV (reference sequence). CDR3 length equals 13 residues. As DNA, the CDR3 is TGTGCCAGCAGCTTCCAACTGTACAATGAGCAGTTCTTC. Residues: CASSFQLYNEQFF.

The J gene is TRBJ2-5, the V gene TRBV2, with D unclear. Trimming removed 7 bases from V and 0 bases from J, with 3 bases in between. From germline, CDR1 is SNHLY and CDR2 FYNNEI. CDR3 length equals 11 residues. The CDR3 loop is CASTYQETQYF. The DNA for the CDR3 is TGTGCCAGCACGTACCAAGAGACCCAGTACTTC.

This chain uses TRBV19 with TRBJ2-7; D remains ambiguous. The V gene lost 2 bases and the J gene lost 6 bases, with 11 bases spanning the gap. There are 13 residues in the CDR3. From germline, CDR1 is LNHDA and CDR2 SQIVND (reference sequence). CDR3 nucleotides: TGTGCCAGTAGTATACAGGATCGTCGCGAGCAGTACTTC. Its protein is CASSIQDRREQYF.

The J gene is TRBJ2-3, the V gene TRBV7-9; 10 bases map to TRBD2. The germline V gene has CDR1 SEHNR and CDR2 FQNEAQ (reference sequence). The CDR3 length is 17 residues. V lost 8 bases, J lost 3 bases, and 14 bases stayed unmatched. The CDR3 region is CASRPSIAGGGTDTQYF. The CDR3 region has the DNA TGTGCCAGCCGACCCTCTATAGCGGGAGGAGGTACAGATACGCAGTATTTT.

The chain uses TRBV9 and TRBJ2-5, with D perhaps matching TRBD1 (5 bases). Per the germline V gene, CDR1 is SGDLS and CDR2 is YYNGEE. Trimming cost V 2 bases and J 2 bases, with 13 bases left between them. This CDR3 comprises 15 residues. The CDR3 nucleotides are TGTGCCAGCAGCGTCCAGACAGATCTACAAGAGACCCAGTACTTC. This sequence encodes CASSVQTDLQETQYF.

This clone was picked up one time. This chain links TRBV28 with TRBJ2-7; 7 nucleotides agree with TRBD1. Germline trimming cut 6 bases from V and 2 bases from J; bases unmatched to any gene: 4. CDR1 is MDHEN and CDR2 is SYDVKM in the germline V gene. The CDR3 is 13 residues long. CDR3 nucleotide sequence: TGTGCCAGCAGACGGGACAGTACCTACGAGCAGTACTTC. This gives the protein CASRRDSTYEQYF.

The V and J genes are TRBV6-5 and TRBJ2-2; 11 bases are shared with TRBD2. V was pared by 6 bases and J by 7 bases, with 7 bases of the junction left unmatched. This CDR3 contains 15 residues. Germline V gene data show CDR1 as MNHEY and CDR2 as SVGAGI. This CDR3 reads CASSIAGGPDGELFF. The CDR3 nucleotides read TGTGCCAGCAGCATAGCGGGAGGGCCAGACGGGGAGCTGTTTTTT.

This chain joins TRBV30 and TRBJ1-3; a weak D match, TRBD1 (5 bases). CDR3 length equals 14 residues. Germline V gives CDR1 GTSNPN, CDR2 SVGIG (reference sequence). Between the trimmed V and J ends, which lost 5 bases and 4 bases, there was a span of 15 bases. This CDR3 reads CAWGHAGNGNTIYF. DNA for the CDR3: TGTGCCTGGGGCCATGCAGGGAACGGAAACACCATATATTTT.

The chain links TRBV5-4 to TRBJ2-7; 10 bases line up with TRBD2. V was clipped by 2 bases and J by 3 bases; unmatched bases: 20. CDR1 SGHNT and CDR2 YYREEE come from the germline V gene (reference sequence). The CDR3 runs 20 residues. The CDR3 reads CASSLQTGTSVPGTYYEQYF. CDR3 bases: TGTGCCAGCAGCTTACAAACAGGGACTAGCGTACCAGGGACTTACTACGAGCAGTACTTC.

The rearrangement links TRBV9 to TRBJ2-7; TRBD1 matches 9 bases. Germline V gene sequence: CDR1 SGDLS, CDR2 YYNGEE. There are 15 residues in the CDR3. V gave up 3 bases and J gave up 6 bases; unmatched junction bases: 10. CDR3 DNA sequence: TGTGCCAGCAGCGACCGGGACAGGGTCCAAGGCGAGCAGTACTTC. Protein: CASSDRDRVQGEQYF.

J is TRBJ1-1 and V is TRBV4-2, with D unresolved. V gave up 3 bases and J gave up 6 bases, with 11 bases separating them. This CDR3 region has 13 residues. The germline CDR1 and CDR2 sequences are LGHNA and YNFKEQ. In nucleotides, the CDR3 is TGTGCCAGCAGCCACACTAAAACTTCTGAAGCTTTCTTT. Its protein product is CASSHTKTSEAFF.

This clone occurred once. The chain has TRBV5-1 and TRBJ2-7; no clear D gene. The germline V gene encodes CDR1 SGHRS and CDR2 YFSETQ. The CDR3 totals 15 residues. V shed 4 bases and J shed 5 bases, with 19 bases lying between them. DNA of the CDR3: TGCGCCAGCAGCCCCCAACCGACTGCAAGCCACGAGCAGTACTTC. Protein: CASSPQPTASHEQYF.

The J gene is TRBJ1-5, the V gene TRBV15; tentatively, D is TRBD1 (5 bases). V was trimmed by 4 bases and J by 4 bases, leaving 17 bases between them. This CDR3 has 16 residues. Germline CDR1 and CDR2: LNHNV and YYDKDF (reference sequence). CDR3 loop: CATSKPSRGRNQPQHF. The CDR3 DNA follows: TGTGCCACCAGCAAACCCTCGAGGGGTAGGAATCAGCCCCAGCATTTT.

The V gene is TRBV6-5, the J gene TRBJ2-3; 8 bases are a match to TRBD2. This CDR3 comprises 13 residues. Germline CDR1 MNHEY, CDR2 SVGAGI. V lost 7 bases to trimming and J lost 3 bases; unmatched junction nucleotides: 3. CDR3 in DNA: TGTGCCAGCACAACTAGCGGAACAGATACGCAGTATTTT. Amino acids: CASTTSGTDTQYF.

The V gene is TRBV5-1, the J gene TRBJ2-3; perhaps TRBD2 as D (6 bases). The ends were cut back, 5 bases at V and 2 bases at J, with 15 bases in the middle. Looked up from germline, CDR1 is SGHRS and CDR2 is YFSETQ. The CDR3 extends over 15 amino acids. CDR3 coding DNA: TGCGCCAGCAGATCCGGGACTCAAGCCACAGATACGCAGTATTTT. Protein sequence: CASRSGTQATDTQYF.

The genes are TRBV6-1 and TRBJ2-4; no clear D. The CDR3 is 15 residues long. Per germline, CDR1 MNHNS and CDR2 SASEGT. V shed 0 bases and J shed 0 bases, with 6 bases lying between them. CDR3 amino acids: CASSEAGLAKNIQYF. In nucleotides, the CDR3 is TGTGCCAGCAGTGAAGCAGGTTTAGCCAAAAACATTCAGTACTTC.

Comment on this clone: The same CDR3 arises from other DNA sequences in this sample as well. The V and J genes are TRBV5-1 and TRBJ2-1, with 10 bases fitting TRBD2. There are 14 residues in the CDR3. The ends lost 1 base at V and 6 bases at J; junction bases unmatched: 1. Germline CDR1 is SGHRS and CDR2 is YFSETQ. The CDR3 region is CASSLRTSGNEQFF. CDR3 coding DNA: TGCGCCAGCAGCTTGAGGACTAGCGGCAATGAGCAGTTCTTC.

The V gene is TRBV11-3, the J gene TRBJ1-1; TRBD1 agrees at 8 bases. Germline assignment: CDR1 SGHNT and CDR2 YENEEA. This CDR3 has 13 amino acids. Trimming took 4 bases from V and 5 from J; bases not matched to a gene: 3. The CDR3 sequence is CASSSDRDTEAFF. The CDR3, as DNA: TGTGCCAGCAGCTCGGACAGGGATACTGAAGCTTTCTTT.

This chain connects TRBV28 to TRBJ1-5, with 7 bases identical to TRBD1. The junction had 8 bases not matched to a gene; V was cut back by 3 bases and J by 6 bases. The CDR3 is 15 residues long. From germline, CDR1 is MDHEN and CDR2 SYDVKM. Here the CDR3 reads CASSFGRGVSQPQHF. CDR3 coding DNA: TGTGCCAGCAGTTTTGGCAGGGGGGTCAGTCAGCCCCAGCATTTT.

The J gene is TRBJ2-1, the V gene TRBV5-1; 7 bases line up with TRBD1. Germline V CDR1 and CDR2: SGHRS, YFSETQ. The J segment lost 6 bases and the V segment lost 4 bases, leaving 7 bases of the junction unmatched. The CDR3 covers 14 residues. This CDR3 reads CASSLPGTVNEQFF. The CDR3 bases are TGCGCCAGCAGCCTACCTGGGACAGTCAATGAGCAGTTCTTC.

The chain has TRBV2 and TRBJ1-3; no definite D call. V lost 3 bases to trimming and J lost 0 bases, with 9 bases between them. The CDR3 length is 15 residues. Germline V CDR1 and CDR2: SNHLY, FYNNEI. CDR3 sequence (DNA): TGTGCCAGCAGTGAGTCTGTCCCCTCTGGAAACACCATATATTTT. This gives the protein CASSESVPSGNTIYF.